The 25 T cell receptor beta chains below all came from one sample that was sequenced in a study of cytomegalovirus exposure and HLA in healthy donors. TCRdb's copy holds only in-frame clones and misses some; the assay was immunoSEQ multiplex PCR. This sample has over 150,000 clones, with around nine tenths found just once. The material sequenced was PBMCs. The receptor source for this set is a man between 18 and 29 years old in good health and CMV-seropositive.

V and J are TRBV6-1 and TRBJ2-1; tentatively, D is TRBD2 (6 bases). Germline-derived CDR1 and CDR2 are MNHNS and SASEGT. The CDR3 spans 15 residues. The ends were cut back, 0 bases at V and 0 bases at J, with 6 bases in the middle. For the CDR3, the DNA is TGTGCCAGCAGTGAAGCTAGCGGCTCCTACAATGAGCAGTTCTTC. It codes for CASSEASGSYNEQFF.

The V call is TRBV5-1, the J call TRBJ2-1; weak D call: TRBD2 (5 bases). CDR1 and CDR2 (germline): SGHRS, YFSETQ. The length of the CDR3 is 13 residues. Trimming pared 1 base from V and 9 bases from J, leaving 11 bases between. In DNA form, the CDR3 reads TGCGCCAGCAGCTTGTTGTTAGCGAGTGAGCAGTTCTTC. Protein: CASSLLLASEQFF.

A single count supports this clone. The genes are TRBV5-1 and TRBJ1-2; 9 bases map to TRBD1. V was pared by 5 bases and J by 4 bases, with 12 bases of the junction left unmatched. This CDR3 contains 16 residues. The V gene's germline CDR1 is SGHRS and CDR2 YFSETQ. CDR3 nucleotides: TGCGCCAGCAGTCGAAGTCCACAGGGGGCCATCTATGGCTACACCTTC. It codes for CASSRSPQGAIYGYTF.

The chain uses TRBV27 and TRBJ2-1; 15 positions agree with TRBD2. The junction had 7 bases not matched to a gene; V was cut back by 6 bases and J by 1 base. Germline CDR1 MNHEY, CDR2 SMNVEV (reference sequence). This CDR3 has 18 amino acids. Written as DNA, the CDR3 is TGTGCCAGCAGGCGGACTAGCGGGAGGGCCTTTTCCTACAATGAGCAGTTCTTC. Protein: CASRRTSGRAFSYNEQFF.

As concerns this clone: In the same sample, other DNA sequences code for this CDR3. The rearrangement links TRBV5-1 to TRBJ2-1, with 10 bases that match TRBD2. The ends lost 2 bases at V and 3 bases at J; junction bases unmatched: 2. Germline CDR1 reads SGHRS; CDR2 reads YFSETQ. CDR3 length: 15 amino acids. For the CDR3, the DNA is TGCGCCAGCAGCTTACTAGCGGGAAGCTACAATGAGCAGTTCTTC. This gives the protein CASSLLAGSYNEQFF.

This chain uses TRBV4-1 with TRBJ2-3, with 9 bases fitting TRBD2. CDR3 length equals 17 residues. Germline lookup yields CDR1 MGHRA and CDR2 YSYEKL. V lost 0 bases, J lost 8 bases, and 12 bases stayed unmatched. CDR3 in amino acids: CASSQDGGRVPAGTQYF. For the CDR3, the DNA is TGCGCCAGCAGCCAAGATGGCGGGAGGGTACCCGCTGGTACGCAGTATTTT.

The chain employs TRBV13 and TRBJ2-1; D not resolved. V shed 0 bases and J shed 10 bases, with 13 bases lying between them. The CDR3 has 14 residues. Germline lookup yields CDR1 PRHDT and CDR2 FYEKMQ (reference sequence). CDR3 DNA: TGTGCCAGCAGCTTAGGCGGAAGAGGTTACGAGCAGTTCTTC. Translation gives CASSLGGRGYEQFF.

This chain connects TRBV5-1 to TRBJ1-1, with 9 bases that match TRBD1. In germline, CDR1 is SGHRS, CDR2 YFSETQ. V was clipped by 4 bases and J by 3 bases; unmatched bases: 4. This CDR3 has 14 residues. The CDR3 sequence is CASSLWDRDTEAFF. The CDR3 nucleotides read TGCGCCAGCAGCCTCTGGGACAGGGACACTGAAGCTTTCTTT. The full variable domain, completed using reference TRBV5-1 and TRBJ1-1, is KAGVTQTPRYLIKTRGQQVTLSCSPISGHRSVSWYQQTPGQGLQFLFEYFSETQRNKGNFPGRFSGRQFSNSRSEMNVSTLELGDSALYLCASSLWDRDTEAFFGQGTRLTVV.

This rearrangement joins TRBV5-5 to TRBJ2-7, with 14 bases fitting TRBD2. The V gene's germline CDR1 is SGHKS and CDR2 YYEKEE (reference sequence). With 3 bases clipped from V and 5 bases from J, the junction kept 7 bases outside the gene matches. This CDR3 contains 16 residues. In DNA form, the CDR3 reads TGTGCCAGCAGCTCGGGGACTAGCGGGAGAATCCACGAGCAGTACTTC. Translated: CASSSGTSGRIHEQYF.

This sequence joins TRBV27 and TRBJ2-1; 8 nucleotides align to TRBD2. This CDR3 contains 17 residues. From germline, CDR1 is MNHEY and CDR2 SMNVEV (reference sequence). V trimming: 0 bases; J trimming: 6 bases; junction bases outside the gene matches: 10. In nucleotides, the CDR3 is TGTGCCAGCAGTTTATCGAGGGGCCTAGCGGGTCCCAATGAGCAGTTCTTC. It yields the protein CASSLSRGLAGPNEQFF.

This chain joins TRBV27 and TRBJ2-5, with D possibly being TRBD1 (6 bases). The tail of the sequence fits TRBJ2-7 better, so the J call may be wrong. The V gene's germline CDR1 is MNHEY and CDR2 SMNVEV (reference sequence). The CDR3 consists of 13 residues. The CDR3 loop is CASADRTAREQYF. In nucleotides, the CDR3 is TGTGCCAGCGCAGACCGGACAGCTCGCGAGCAGTACTTC.

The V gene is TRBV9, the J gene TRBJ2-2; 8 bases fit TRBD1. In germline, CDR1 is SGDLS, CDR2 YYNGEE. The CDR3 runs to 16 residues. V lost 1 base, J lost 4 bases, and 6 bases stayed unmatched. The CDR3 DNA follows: TGTGCCAGCAGCGTAAATAGGGACAGGAGCACCGGGGAGCTGTTTTTT. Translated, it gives CASSVNRDRSTGELFF.

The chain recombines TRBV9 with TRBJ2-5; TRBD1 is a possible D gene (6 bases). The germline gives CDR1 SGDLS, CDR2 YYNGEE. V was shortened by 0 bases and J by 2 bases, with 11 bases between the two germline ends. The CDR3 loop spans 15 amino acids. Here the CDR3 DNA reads TGTGCCAGCAGCGTAGATAGGGGGTGGCAAGAGACCCAGTACTTC. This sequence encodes CASSVDRGWQETQYF. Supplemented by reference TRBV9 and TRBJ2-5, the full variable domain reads DSGVTQTPKHLITATGQRVTLRCSPRSGDLSVYWYQQSLDQGLQFLIQYYNGEERAKGNILERFSAQQFPDLHSELNLSSLELGDSALYFCASSVDRGWQETQYFGPGTRLLVL.

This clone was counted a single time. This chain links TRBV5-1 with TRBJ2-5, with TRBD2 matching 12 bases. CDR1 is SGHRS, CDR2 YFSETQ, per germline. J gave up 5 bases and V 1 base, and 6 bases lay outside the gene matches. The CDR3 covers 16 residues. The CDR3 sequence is CASSLNLAGGPETQYF. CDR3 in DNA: TGCGCCAGCAGCTTGAACCTAGCGGGAGGGCCGGAGACCCAGTACTTC.

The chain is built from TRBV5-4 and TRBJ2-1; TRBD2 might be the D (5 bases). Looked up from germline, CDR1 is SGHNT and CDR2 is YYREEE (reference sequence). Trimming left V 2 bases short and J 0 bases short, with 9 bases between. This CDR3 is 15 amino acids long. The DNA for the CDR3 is TGTGCCAGCAGCTTTCAAGCGGCCTCCTACAATGAGCAGTTCTTC. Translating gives CASSFQAASYNEQFF. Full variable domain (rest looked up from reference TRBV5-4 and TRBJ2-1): ETGVTQSPTHLIKTRGQQVTLRCSSQSGHNTVSWYQQALGQGPQFIFQYYREEENGRGNFPPRFSGLQFPNYSSELNVNALELDDSALYLCASSFQAASYNEQFFGPGTRLTVL.

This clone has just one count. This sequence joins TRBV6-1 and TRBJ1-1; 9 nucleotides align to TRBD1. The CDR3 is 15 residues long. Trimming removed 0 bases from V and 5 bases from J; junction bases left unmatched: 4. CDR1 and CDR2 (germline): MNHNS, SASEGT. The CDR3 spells CASSEADRGWTEAFF. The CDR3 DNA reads TGTGCCAGCAGTGAAGCGGACAGGGGATGGACTGAAGCTTTCTTT.

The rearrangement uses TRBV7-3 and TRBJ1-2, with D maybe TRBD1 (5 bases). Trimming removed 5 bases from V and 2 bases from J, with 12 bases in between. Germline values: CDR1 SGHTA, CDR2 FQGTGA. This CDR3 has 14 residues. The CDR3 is CASSPGAGNYGYTF. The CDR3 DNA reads TGTGCCAGCAGCCCAGGTGCAGGGAACTATGGCTACACCTTC.

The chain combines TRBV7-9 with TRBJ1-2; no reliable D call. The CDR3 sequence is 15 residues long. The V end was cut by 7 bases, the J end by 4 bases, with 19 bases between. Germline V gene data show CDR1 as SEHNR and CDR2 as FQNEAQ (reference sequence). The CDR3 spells CASIPQAPTLYGYTF. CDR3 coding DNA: TGTGCCAGCATCCCCCAGGCCCCGACACTCTATGGCTACACCTTC.

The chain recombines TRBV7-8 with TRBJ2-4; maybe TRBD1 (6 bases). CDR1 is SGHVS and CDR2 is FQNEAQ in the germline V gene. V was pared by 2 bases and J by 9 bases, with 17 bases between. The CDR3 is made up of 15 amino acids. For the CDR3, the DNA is TGTGCCAGCAGCTTACCAACTACAGGGTCGGGCATTCAGTACTTC. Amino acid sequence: CASSLPTTGSGIQYF.

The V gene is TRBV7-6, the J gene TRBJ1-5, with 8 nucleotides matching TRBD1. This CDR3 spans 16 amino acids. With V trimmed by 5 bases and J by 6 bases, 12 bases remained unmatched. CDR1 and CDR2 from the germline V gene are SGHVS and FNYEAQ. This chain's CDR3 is CASSPEQGEVSQPQHF. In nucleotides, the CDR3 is TGTGCCAGCAGCCCCGAACAGGGGGAAGTCAGTCAGCCCCAGCATTTT.

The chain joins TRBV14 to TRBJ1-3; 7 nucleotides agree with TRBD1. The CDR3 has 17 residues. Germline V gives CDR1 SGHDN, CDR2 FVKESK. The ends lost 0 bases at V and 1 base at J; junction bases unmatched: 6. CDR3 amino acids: CASSQDRRGRSGNTIYF. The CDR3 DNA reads TGTGCCAGCAGCCAAGATAGGAGGGGGCGATCTGGAAACACCATATATTTT.

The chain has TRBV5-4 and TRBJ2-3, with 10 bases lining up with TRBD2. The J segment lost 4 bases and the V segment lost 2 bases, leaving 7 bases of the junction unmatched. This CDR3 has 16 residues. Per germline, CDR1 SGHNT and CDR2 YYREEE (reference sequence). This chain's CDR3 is CASSFHLAGVADTQYF. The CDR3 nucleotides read TGTGCCAGCAGCTTTCATCTAGCGGGAGTTGCAGATACGCAGTATTTT.

CDR3 bases: TGCGCCAGCGGCAACAGACAGGGGGCCTACAATGAGCAGTTCTTC. The encoded protein is CASGNRQGAYNEQFF. J is TRBJ2-1 and V is TRBV5-1; 9 bases are shared with TRBD1. Germline trimming cut 7 bases from V and 2 bases from J; bases unmatched to any gene: 7. This CDR3 comprises 15 residues. Germline values: CDR1 SGHRS, CDR2 YFSETQ.

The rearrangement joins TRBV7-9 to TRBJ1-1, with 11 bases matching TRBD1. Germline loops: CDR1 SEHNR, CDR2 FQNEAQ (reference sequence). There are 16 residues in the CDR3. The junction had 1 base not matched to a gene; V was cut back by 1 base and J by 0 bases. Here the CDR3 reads CASSLGTGGLNTEAFF. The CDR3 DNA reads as TGTGCCAGCAGCTTAGGGACAGGGGGCCTGAACACTGAAGCTTTCTTT.

The CDR3 coding sequence is TGTGCCAGCAGCCATTCGGGACAGGGAGCCTACAATGAGCAGTTCTTC. Translating gives CASSHSGQGAYNEQFF. J is TRBJ2-1 and V is TRBV7-9; 9 bases agree with TRBD1. V lost 5 bases and J lost 2; bases outside the gene matches: 7. Germline-derived CDR1 and CDR2 are SEHNR and FQNEAQ (reference sequence). The CDR3 is 16 residues long. The complete variable domain, with remaining parts taken from reference TRBV7-9 and TRBJ2-1, reads DTGVSQNPRHKITKRGQNVTFRCDPISEHNRLYWYRQTLGQGPEFLTYFQNEAQLEKSRLLSDRFSAERPKGSFSTLEIQRTEQGDSAMYLCASSHSGQGAYNEQFFGPGTRLTVL.